One T cell receptor beta chain is described in this entry. This record belongs to a study of Ad26.COV2.S vaccination and SARS-CoV-2 variants. This sample's treatment: roughly 19 received Ad26.COV2.S at low or high dose, single or two shots; about 5 received placebo; per-sample allocation not given. Samples came from day 63 after the first vaccine or placebo injection. Aged 18-55 years, donor was enrolled in Boston in about 2020. Measured with immunoSEQ multiplex PCR; TCRdb has only the in-frame clones, and not every one. This table has roughly 350,000 clones, about 87% appearing once. CDR3 length: 18 residues. The trim removed 3 bases at V and 1 base at J, leaving 5 bases unmatched. Germline V lookup: CDR1 LGHNA, CDR2 YNFKEQ.

Sequenced here: peripheral blood, sampled in a trial of Ad26.COV2.S vaccine versus placebo. The gene calls are TRBV4-2 and TRBJ2-4; 14 nucleotides line up with TRBD2. This clonotype was sampled from a person aged 18 to 65 who received the Ad26.COV2.S COVID-19 vaccine or a placebo. Here the CDR3 DNA reads TGTGCCAGCAGCCAGGGACTAGCGGGAGAGGAGGCCAAAAACATTCAGTACTTC. It translates to CASSQGLAGEEAKNIQYF.